This T cell receptor (beta chain) was retrieved from a study of blood T cells in healthy people across ages. On the study more broadly: For every two T cells, template switching captured about one barcoded beta molecule. Overall study results and limits: Any changes in expanded clonotypes were possibly confounded, as donor CMV status remained unknown. Researchers judged that diversity estimates from one million T cells fell short of true values. There were more naive CD4+ cells and higher diversity in long-lived donors than in aged donors.

It was with a sample-barcoded 5' primer and a J-beta primer mix that a second PCR of roughly 7 to 12 cycles was run. Each CDR3 protein gets one entry after TCRdb re-called the 5' RACE reads with MiXCR. The sample shows some 1.1 million distinct CDR3 sequences, around two fifths of them seen only once. Trimming stripped 7 bases from V and 0 bases from J, with 10 bases between. This CDR3 region has 14 residues. This clonotype has a single count. What it binds is not known. The chain links TRBV12-3 or TRBV12-4 to TRBJ1-5; D gene ambiguous. This receptor was identified in a man aged 18 to 30 in good health. The source material was blood. The CDR3: CASTSTFSNQPQHF. The CDR3 DNA follows: TGTGCCAGCACCTCGACGTTTAGCAATCAGCCCCAGCATTTT.